The clone carrying this TCR beta chain has a handful of counts. This sample stems from a study of tumor-infiltrating lymphocytes in localized non-small cell lung cancer. The overall study: Some samples were collected after neoadjuvant chemotherapy; smokers, never-smokers and several histologies were included.

Method: immunoSEQ multiplex PCR; TCRdb's copy keeps in-frame clones and lacks some. The table shows 10,000 to 15,000 clones, with around 80% occurring only once. The source is a human donor with non-small cell lung cancer. The sequenced sample was lung tumor tissue.

CDR3 residues: CASVSTGRATEAFF. Written as DNA, the CDR3 is TGTGCCAGTGTCTCGACAGGGAGGGCCACTGAAGCTTTCTTT. The rearrangement joins TRBV19 to TRBJ1-1; 7 nucleotides match TRBD1. Losses at the gene ends were 8 bases for V and 4 bases for J; bases not matched to a gene: 10. This CDR3 region has 14 residues. CDR1 is LNHDA and CDR2 is SQIVND in the germline V gene (reference sequence).